A single sample gave rise to the 19 T cell receptor beta chains below, sequenced in a study of cytomegalovirus exposure and HLA in healthy donors. Researchers ran the PCR with 60 Vbeta and 13 Jbeta primers. The data were produced by immunoSEQ multiplex PCR, yet TCRdb's version contains in-frame clones alone and is incomplete. The top ten clones hold 1.1% of a sample with 150,000 to 200,000 clones, about three quarters of them seen once. Source material: PBMCs. These receptors originate from a woman aged 40 to 50 in good health and CMV-seronegative.

The chain employs TRBV9 and TRBJ2-2; possible D gene TRBD2, 5 bases. Germline V lookup: CDR1 SGDLS, CDR2 YYNGEE. The CDR3 extends over 16 amino acids. Between the trimmed V and J ends, which lost 3 bases and 6 bases, there was a span of 18 bases. The chain's CDR3 is CASSGASRRPPGELFF. DNA for the CDR3: TGTGCCAGCAGCGGGGCCTCGAGGAGGCCCCCCGGGGAGCTGTTTTTT.

This sequence joins TRBV7-9 and TRBJ2-7; no clear D gene. The ends were cut back, 1 base at V and 4 bases at J, with 5 bases in the middle. Germline CDR1 SEHNR, CDR2 FQNEAQ (reference sequence). There are 12 residues in the CDR3. The CDR3 spells CASSLGQYEQYF. As DNA, the CDR3 is TGTGCCAGCAGCTTAGGTCAGTACGAGCAGTACTTC. The entire variable domain, with the rest obtained from reference TRBV7-9 and TRBJ2-7, is as follows: DTGVSQNPRHKITKRGQNVTFRCDPISEHNRLYWYRQTLGQGPEFLTYFQNEAQLEKSRLLSDRFSAERPKGSFSTLEIQRTEQGDSAMYLCASSLGQYEQYFGPGTRLTVT.

The chain is built from TRBV7-3 and TRBJ2-3; the match to TRBD2 covers 11 bases. The V gene's germline CDR1 is SGHTA and CDR2 FQGTGA. CDR3 size: 16 residues. V dropped 5 bases and J dropped 4; count of bases not matched to a gene: 8. The CDR3 bases are TGTGCCAGCAGCGTCCCAGGGACTAGCGGACCAGATACGCAGTATTTT. As protein: CASSVPGTSGPDTQYF. Full variable domain (missing parts from reference TRBV7-3 and TRBJ2-3): GAGVSQTPSNKVTEKGKYVELRCDPISGHTALYWYRQSLGQGPEFLIYFQGTGAADDSGLPNDRFFAVRPEGSVSTLKIQRTERGDSAVYLCASSVPGTSGPDTQYFGPGTRLTVL.

The genes are TRBV2 and TRBJ2-5, with a possible D match to TRBD2 (6 bases). Trimming pared 0 bases from V and 7 bases from J, leaving 15 bases between. The CDR3 loop spans 15 amino acids. CDR1 is SNHLY, CDR2 FYNNEI, per germline. In DNA form, the CDR3 reads TGTGCCAGCAGTGAAGCGGGGGGACTCGGGGGGACCCAGTACTTC. Residues: CASSEAGGLGGTQYF.

The gene calls are TRBV19 and TRBJ1-5; no definite D call. V was shortened by 3 bases and J by 7 bases, with 10 bases between the two germline ends. Germline lookup yields CDR1 LNHDA and CDR2 SQIVND (reference sequence). The CDR3 totals 13 residues. CDR3 coding DNA: TGTGCCAGTAGTATCCCAGGCCACCAGCCCCAGCATTTT. Protein product: CASSIPGHQPQHF.

The V call is TRBV28, the J call TRBJ1-2; 9 bases fit TRBD1. Germline V CDR1 and CDR2: MDHEN, SYDVKM. This CDR3 contains 15 residues. Trimming took 5 bases from V and 8 from J; bases not matched to a gene: 12. CDR3 sequence (DNA): TGTGCCAGCAGTCGTCCGGGACAGGGACGATGGGGCTACACCTTC. Translation gives CASSRPGQGRWGYTF.

The chain is built from TRBV7-6 and TRBJ1-3, with 8 bases that match TRBD1. The CDR3 has 19 residues. Trimming cost V 3 bases and J 0 bases; bases outside gene matches: 13. From germline, CDR1 is SGHVS and CDR2 FNYEAQ. The CDR3 sequence: CASSLGPTGDLLSGNTIYF. The CDR3 DNA follows: TGTGCCAGCAGCTTGGGGCCGACAGGGGACCTCCTCTCTGGAAACACCATATATTTT. The full variable domain, with the rest looked up from reference TRBV7-6 and TRBJ1-3, is GAGVSQSPRYKVTKRGQDVALRCDPISGHVSLYWYRQALGQGPEFLTYFNYEAQQDKSGLPNDRFSAERPEGSISTLTIQRTEQRDSAMYRCASSLGPTGDLLSGNTIYFGEGSWLTVV.

This chain connects TRBV6-5 to TRBJ2-7; the match to TRBD1 covers 7 bases. CDR1 MNHEY and CDR2 SVGAGI come from the germline V gene. The CDR3 runs 13 residues. Trimming removed 4 bases from V and 7 bases from J; junction bases left unmatched: 7. The DNA for the CDR3 is TGTGCCAGCAGTTTATCCCCGACAGGGGAGCAGTACGTC. Residues: CASSLSPTGEQYV.

This clone occurred a few times. The rearrangement joins TRBV7-3 to TRBJ2-3, with 7 bases fitting TRBD2. V lost 3 bases and J lost 2; bases outside the gene matches: 5. The germline CDR1 and CDR2 sequences are SGHTA and FQGTGA. This CDR3 contains 15 residues. The CDR3 reads CASSLGGGTTDTQYF. The CDR3 DNA sequence: TGTGCCAGCAGCTTGGGGGGGGGTACCACAGATACGCAGTATTTT.

The chain joins TRBV5-8 to TRBJ1-2; tentative D call: TRBD1 (5 bases). CDR1 SGHTS and CDR2 YDEGEE come from the germline V gene. V gave up 0 bases and J gave up 6 bases, with 9 bases separating them. The CDR3 length is 13 residues. Written as DNA, the CDR3 is TGTGCCAGCAGCTTGGCAGGGTTTCATGGCTACACCTTC. Its protein product is CASSLAGFHGYTF.

This rearrangement joins TRBV11-2 to TRBJ2-1; 10 nucleotides match TRBD1. The J segment lost 7 bases and the V segment lost 4 bases, leaving 7 bases of the junction unmatched. CDR1 and CDR2 from the germline V gene are SGHAT and FQNNGV. The CDR3 totals 15 residues. In DNA form, the CDR3 reads TGTGCCAGCAGCTCCCGACAGGGGGCTAAGAATGAGCAGTTCTTC. Translation: CASSSRQGAKNEQFF.

The chain combines TRBV18 with TRBJ2-1, with TRBD2 matching over 7 bases. The CDR3 totals 14 residues. CDR1 and CDR2 from the germline V gene are KGHSH and LQKENI. V lost 1 base to trimming and J lost 12 bases; unmatched junction nucleotides: 9. The CDR3 sequence: CASSPLKGGGGQFF. The CDR3 DNA reads as TGTGCCAGCTCACCACTCAAGGGCGGGGGAGGGCAGTTCTTC. The complete variable domain, with remaining parts taken from reference TRBV18 and TRBJ2-1, reads NAGVMQNPRHLVRRRGQEARLRCSPMKGHSHVYWYRQLPEEGLKFMVYLQKENIIDESGMPKERFSAEFPKEGPSILRIQQVVRGDSAAYFCASSPLKGGGGQFFGPGTRLTVL.

The V call is TRBV6-1, the J call TRBJ2-5; D ambiguous. The CDR3 is made up of 13 amino acids. The germline CDR1 and CDR2 sequences are MNHNS and SASEGT. V lost 2 bases and J lost 5, with 9 bases in between. The CDR3 sequence is CASSEPGVETQYF. Here the CDR3 DNA reads TGTGCCAGCAGTGAACCGGGTGTCGAGACCCAGTACTTC.

This chain uses TRBV10-3 with TRBJ1-2; no definite D call. The germline V gene encodes CDR1 ENHRY and CDR2 SYGVKD. The germline V and J ends were trimmed by 3 bases and 8 bases, with 7 bases remaining between them. The CDR3 totals 11 residues. This CDR3 reads CAISDSEGYTF. The CDR3 DNA is TGTGCCATCAGTGATAGCGAAGGCTACACCTTC.

The chain combines TRBV5-1 with TRBJ2-5, with D perhaps matching TRBD2 (7 bases). From germline, CDR1 is SGHRS and CDR2 YFSETQ. The V end was cut by 6 bases, the J end by 5 bases, with 14 bases between. This CDR3 spans 13 amino acids. The CDR3 loop reads CASTGGEGETQYF. In DNA, the CDR3 is TGCGCCAGCACGGGGGGCGAAGGGGAGACCCAGTACTTC.

This rearrangement joins TRBV9 to TRBJ2-3, with TRBD2 identical over 11 bases. J lost 2 bases, V lost 3 bases, and 8 bases had no gene match. This CDR3 has 17 amino acids. Germline-derived CDR1 and CDR2 are SGDLS and YYNGEE. CDR3 residues: CASSAYLAGGLTDTQYF. The CDR3 nucleotides read TGTGCCAGCAGCGCCTACCTAGCGGGAGGCCTCACAGATACGCAGTATTTT.

The chain employs TRBV9 and TRBJ2-1; 11 bases are shared with TRBD2. Germline V gives CDR1 SGDLS, CDR2 YYNGEE. V shed 4 bases and J 7 bases; nucleotides not matched to a gene: 7. The CDR3 contains 15 residues. CDR3 sequence: CASSPIAGGPNEQFF. As DNA, the CDR3 is TGTGCCAGCAGCCCCATAGCGGGAGGGCCTAATGAGCAGTTCTTC.

The J gene is TRBJ2-2, the V gene TRBV18; 11 nucleotides line up with TRBD1. Unmatched junction bases numbered 4, after V lost 6 bases and J lost 4 bases. The CDR3 extends over 15 amino acids. Germline lookup yields CDR1 KGHSH and CDR2 LQKENI. This CDR3 reads CASSAGTGGTGELFF. Here the CDR3 DNA reads TGTGCCAGCTCGGCCGGGACAGGGGGCACCGGGGAGCTGTTTTTT.

The chain couples TRBV7-2 to TRBJ2-3; D is undetermined. The CDR3 is made up of 15 amino acids. The ends were cut back, 1 base at V and 5 bases at J, with 13 bases in the middle. From germline, CDR1 is SGHTA and CDR2 FQGNSA. CDR3 in DNA: TGTGCCAGCAGCTTAGTATGGGCTATCGAAGATACGCAGTATTTT. Translated: CASSLVWAIEDTQYF.